This T cell receptor beta chain came from a study of CD8 T cells in ankylosing spondylitis. Whole-study results and caveats: In ankylosing spondylitis patients, matched synovial fluid reportedly showed significant enrichment of disease-linked clones. With a CD8+ phenotype, disease-linked clones were relatively rare in peripheral blood. Seemingly distinctive of ankylosing spondylitis blood was a TCR beta motif formed by eight highly homologous variants.

As the method for making TCR beta libraries, quantitative 5'-RACE with molecular barcodes was used. TCRdb redid the calling of the 5' RACE reads with MiXCR, one entry per CDR3 protein. The sample shows 250,000 or so distinct CDR3 sequences, about 24% of them seen only once. This CDR3 has 13 amino acids. The germline V gene encodes CDR1 DFQATT and CDR2 SNEGSKA (reference sequence). V dropped 6 bases and J dropped 0 bases, with 9 bases sitting between them. This clonotype was seen more than once but under ten times. Its cognate antigen is unknown. This TCR was recovered from a male donor with ankylosing spondylitis or in good health (not recorded which). The genes are TRBV20-1 and TRBJ2-1; tentative D call: TRBD2 (6 bases). Sample: blood, either unsorted or a sorted T cell fraction (not recorded which). The CDR3 here is CSAEGSSYNEQFF. For the CDR3, the DNA is TGCAGTGCGGAGGGTAGCTCCTACAATGAGCAGTTCTTC.